A single sample is the source of the 2 T cell receptor beta chains below, sequenced in a study of CD8+CD57+ T cells in acquired aplastic anemia. Patients included in sequencing had previously demonstrated CD8+CD57+ cell expansion by flow cytometry. TCR beta VDJ and CDR3 profiles were obtained from a genomic DNA template. A single record per CDR3 protein comes from TCRdb applying MiXCR to the reads. The sample shows 180,000 or so distinct CDR3 sequences, less than 60% of them seen only once. Sequenced input: sorted CD4+, CD8+, or CD8+CD57+ T cells (not recorded which) from PBMCs. The receptors derive from a human donor with aplastic anemia.

V gene TRBV2 combines with J gene TRBJ2-7; 8 bases align to TRBD1. This CDR3 comprises 13 residues. Germline V gene lookup returns CDR1 SNHLY and CDR2 FYNNEI. The junction had 5 bases not matched to a gene; V was cut back by 7 bases and J by 3 bases. CDR3 sequence (DNA): TGTGCCAGCATGCGGGGACAGGTCTACGAGCAGTACTTC. Translation: CASMRGQVYEQYF.

V gene TRBV29-1 combines with J gene TRBJ2-7; 8 nucleotides line up with TRBD1. The CDR3 consists of 14 residues. From germline, CDR1 is SQVTM and CDR2 ANQGSEA. The DNA for the CDR3 is TGCAGTGCCCCCCCGGGGACAGGAAGCTACGAGCAGTACTTC. It encodes CSAPPGTGSYEQYF.